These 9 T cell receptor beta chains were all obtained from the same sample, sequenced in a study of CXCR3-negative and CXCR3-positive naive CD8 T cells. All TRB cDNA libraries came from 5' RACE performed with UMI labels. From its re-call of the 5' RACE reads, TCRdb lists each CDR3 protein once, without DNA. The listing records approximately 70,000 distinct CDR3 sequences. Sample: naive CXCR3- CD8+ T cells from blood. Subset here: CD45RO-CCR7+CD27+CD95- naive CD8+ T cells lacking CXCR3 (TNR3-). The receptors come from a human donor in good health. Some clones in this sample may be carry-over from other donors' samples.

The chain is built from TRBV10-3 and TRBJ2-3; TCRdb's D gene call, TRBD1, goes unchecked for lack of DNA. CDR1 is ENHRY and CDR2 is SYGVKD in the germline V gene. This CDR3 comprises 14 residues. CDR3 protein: CAIPTGDGTDTQYF.

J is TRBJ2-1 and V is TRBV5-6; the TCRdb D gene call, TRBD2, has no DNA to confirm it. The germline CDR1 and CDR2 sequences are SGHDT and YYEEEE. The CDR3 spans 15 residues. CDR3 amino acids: CASSHGTSGYNEQFF.

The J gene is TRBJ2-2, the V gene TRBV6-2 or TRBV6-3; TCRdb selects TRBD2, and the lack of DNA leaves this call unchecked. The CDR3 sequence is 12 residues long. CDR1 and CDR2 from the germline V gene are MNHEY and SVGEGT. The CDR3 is CAATDGPGELFF.

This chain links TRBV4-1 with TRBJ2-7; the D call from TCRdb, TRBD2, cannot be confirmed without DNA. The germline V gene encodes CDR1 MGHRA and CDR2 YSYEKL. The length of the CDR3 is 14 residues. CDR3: CASSHPKGHYEQYF.

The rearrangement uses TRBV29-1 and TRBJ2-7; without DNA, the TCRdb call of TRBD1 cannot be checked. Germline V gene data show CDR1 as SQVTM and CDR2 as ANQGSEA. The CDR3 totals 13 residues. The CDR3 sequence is CSVEGGHPYEQYF.

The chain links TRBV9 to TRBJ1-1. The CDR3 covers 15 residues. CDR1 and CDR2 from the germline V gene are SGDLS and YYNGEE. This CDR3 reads CASSVGGAPNTEAFF.

CDR3 region: CASSLIEDGELFF. The chain recombines TRBV7-7 with TRBJ2-2. The CDR3 has 13 residues. Germline CDR1 SSHAT, CDR2 FNYEAQ (reference sequence).

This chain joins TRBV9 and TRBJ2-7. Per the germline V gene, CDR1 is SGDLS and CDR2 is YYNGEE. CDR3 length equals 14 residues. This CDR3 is CASSVTSGSYEQYF.

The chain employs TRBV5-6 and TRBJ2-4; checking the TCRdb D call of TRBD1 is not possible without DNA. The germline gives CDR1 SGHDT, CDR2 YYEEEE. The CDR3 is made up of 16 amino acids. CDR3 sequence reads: CASSLSRGLAKNIQYF.